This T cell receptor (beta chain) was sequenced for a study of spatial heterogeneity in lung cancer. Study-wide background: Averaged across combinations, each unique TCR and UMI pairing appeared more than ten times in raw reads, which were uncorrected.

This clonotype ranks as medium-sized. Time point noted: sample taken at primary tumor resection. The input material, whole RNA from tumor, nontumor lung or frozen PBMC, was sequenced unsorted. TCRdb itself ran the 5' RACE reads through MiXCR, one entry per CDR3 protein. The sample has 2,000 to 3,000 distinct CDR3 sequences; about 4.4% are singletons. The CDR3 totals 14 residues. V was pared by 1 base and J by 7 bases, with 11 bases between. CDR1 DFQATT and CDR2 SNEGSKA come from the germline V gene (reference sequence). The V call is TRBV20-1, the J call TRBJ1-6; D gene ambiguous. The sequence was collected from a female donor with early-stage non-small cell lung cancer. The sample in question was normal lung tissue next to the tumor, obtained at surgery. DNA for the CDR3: TGCAGTGCTAGAGGGACTCGTGACAATTCACCCCTCCACTTT. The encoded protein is CSARGTRDNSPLHF.